Below are 19 T cell receptor beta chains sequenced from a single sample in a study of shared clonotypes between healthy human individuals. Libraries were prepared by immunoSEQ multiplex PCR; TCRdb keeps only in-frame clonotypes and omits some of them. Counted here are over a million clones, roughly 75% occurring once; the ten biggest clones make up over 1.3%. Sequencing was done on a sample of memory CD4+ T cells sorted from blood. Stated subset: CD45RA-negative fraction. These receptors were taken from a man aged 18 to 30 in good health.

The chain joins TRBV5-1 to TRBJ2-1; 8 nucleotides match TRBD1. The CDR3 loop spans 15 amino acids. J lost 4 bases, V lost 5 bases, and 8 bases had no gene match. Germline assignment: CDR1 SGHRS and CDR2 YFSETQ. The CDR3 nucleotides are TGCGCCAGCAGTCAGGGAGGACAGGGTTACAATGAGCAGTTCTTC. Translated: CASSQGGQGYNEQFF.

This clone was observed a single time. The rearrangement links TRBV28 to TRBJ1-6; 7 bases map to TRBD1. Germline loops: CDR1 MDHEN, CDR2 SYDVKM. V shed 4 bases and J 7 bases; nucleotides not matched to a gene: 7. CDR3 size: 15 residues. The CDR3 here is CASSWGDRKNSPLHF. The DNA for the CDR3 is TGTGCCAGCAGTTGGGGGGACAGAAAGAATTCACCCCTCCACTTT.

The gene calls are TRBV19 and TRBJ2-7, with 10 bases matching TRBD1. Germline V lookup: CDR1 LNHDA, CDR2 SQIVND (reference sequence). CDR3 size: 15 residues. J was trimmed by 2 bases and V by 5 bases; bases with no gene match: 6. The CDR3, as DNA: TGTGCCAGTAGTCCTGGGACAGGGGTCACCTACGAGCAGTACTTC. Its protein product is CASSPGTGVTYEQYF.

A few counts support this clone. The chain has TRBV7-9 and TRBJ2-1, with D unresolved. Between the trimmed V and J ends, which lost 5 bases and 2 bases, there was a span of 19 bases. The germline CDR1 and CDR2 sequences are SEHNR and FQNEAQ (reference sequence). The CDR3 spans 17 residues. CDR3 residues: CASSPRNYTLTYNEQFF. CDR3 nucleotides: TGTGCCAGCAGCCCGAGAAACTACACCTTGACCTACAATGAGCAGTTCTTC. The full variable domain, with the rest looked up from reference TRBV7-9 and TRBJ2-1, is DTGVSQNPRHKITKRGQNVTFRCDPISEHNRLYWYRQTLGQGPEFLTYFQNEAQLEKSRLLSDRFSAERPKGSFSTLEIQRTEQGDSAMYLCASSPRNYTLTYNEQFFGPGTRLTVL.

This chain links TRBV19 with TRBJ1-6; no definite D call. Germline-derived CDR1 and CDR2 are LNHDA and SQIVND (reference sequence). The CDR3 is made up of 14 amino acids. The V and J ends lost 5 bases and 7 bases respectively, with 12 bases between them. The CDR3 sequence is CASSYSGLNSPLHF. The CDR3 coding sequence is TGTGCCAGTAGTTACAGCGGCTTAAATTCACCCCTCCACTTT.

About this clone: Other DNA sequences in this specimen translate into the identical CDR3. The chain links TRBV25-1 to TRBJ1-6; the match to TRBD1 covers 11 bases. This CDR3 is built from 14 residues. Germline CDR1 reads MGHDK; CDR2 reads SYGVNS. Trimming cost V 4 bases and J 7 bases; bases outside gene matches: 0. The CDR3 DNA sequence: TGTGCCAGCAGTGGGACAGGGGGCAATTCACCCCTCCACTTT. Encoded protein: CASSGTGGNSPLHF.

As for this clone: The sample has other DNA sequences that encode this CDR3 too. The V call is TRBV19, the J call TRBJ1-3; D is uncertain. The length of the CDR3 is 12 residues. Germline CDR1 LNHDA, CDR2 SQIVND (reference sequence). Between the trimmed V and J ends, which lost 7 bases and 3 bases, there was a span of 7 bases. The CDR3 region has the DNA TGTGCCAGTACTCGGGGTGGAAACACCATATATTTT. This encodes CASTRGGNTIYF. The entire variable domain, with the rest obtained from reference TRBV19 and TRBJ1-3, is as follows: DGGITQSPKYLFRKEGQNVTLSCEQNLNHDAMYWYRQDPGQGLRLIYYSQIVNDFQKGDIAEGYSVSREKKESFPLTVTSAQKNPTAFYLCASTRGGNTIYFGEGSWLTVV.

In this sample, this clone turned up many times. The chain employs TRBV10-3 and TRBJ2-7; 8 nucleotides match TRBD1. The CDR3 has 15 amino acids. Trimming at V came to 2 bases and at J to 1 base, leaving 4 bases not matched to a gene. Per the germline V gene, CDR1 is ENHRY and CDR2 is SYGVKD. The CDR3 loop reads CAISEVTGGSYEQYF. The CDR3 DNA follows: TGTGCCATCAGTGAGGTCACAGGGGGTTCCTACGAGCAGTACTTC.

The chain is built from TRBV27 and TRBJ1-6; TRBD1 agrees at 8 bases. V gave up 3 bases and J gave up 11 bases; unmatched junction bases: 12. Germline V gene data show CDR1 as MNHEY and CDR2 as SMNVEV (reference sequence). The CDR3 length is 16 residues. The CDR3 DNA is TGTGCCAGCAGTTTTGGCCGAGACAGGGGTGATCCACCCCTCCACTTT. This codes for CASSFGRDRGDPPLHF.

The J gene is TRBJ1-6, the V gene TRBV5-6; a possible D gene is TRBD1 (6 bases). Between the trimmed V and J ends, which lost 4 bases and 7 bases, there was a span of 12 bases. Germline-derived CDR1 and CDR2 are SGHDT and YYEEEE. The CDR3 extends over 14 amino acids. The CDR3 DNA follows: TGTGCCAGCAGCCCGGGACACCTGAATTCACCCCTCCACTTT. It codes for CASSPGHLNSPLHF.

This chain connects TRBV6-1 to TRBJ1-5; D is uncertain. The length of the CDR3 is 14 residues. Trimming removed 2 bases at V and 2 bases at J, with 7 bases between. The germline gives CDR1 MNHNS, CDR2 SASEGT. DNA for the CDR3: TGTGCCAGCAGTGAAATTTTGGGCAATCAGCCCCAGCATTTT. It yields the protein CASSEILGNQPQHF.

V gene TRBV10-3 combines with J gene TRBJ1-1, with TRBD1 identical over 9 bases. Germline V lookup: CDR1 ENHRY, CDR2 SYGVKD. The CDR3 is 14 amino acids. The junction had 6 bases not matched to a gene; V was cut back by 5 bases and J by 5 bases. The CDR3 region has the DNA TGTGCCATCAGTTCACAGGGGGCCCGGACTGAAGCTTTCTTT. Translated: CAISSQGARTEAFF.

This rearrangement joins TRBV6-1 to TRBJ2-5; 7 nucleotides align to TRBD1. Germline trimming cut 10 bases from V and 5 bases from J; bases unmatched to any gene: 13. Per germline, CDR1 MNHNS and CDR2 SASEGT. The CDR3 contains 14 residues. The CDR3 bases are TGTGCCACAACCCGGGACAGCCCTGGGGAGACCCAGTACTTC. Its protein is CATTRDSPGETQYF.

The J gene is TRBJ2-3, the V gene TRBV28; the D is unclear. CDR1 and CDR2 (germline): MDHEN, SYDVKM. There are 13 residues in the CDR3. Trimming stripped 3 bases from V and 10 bases from J, with 14 bases between. CDR3: CASSFLREVPQYF. DNA for the CDR3: TGTGCCAGCAGTTTCCTCCGAGAGGTTCCGCAGTATTTT.

The rearrangement joins TRBV28 to TRBJ1-2; D is ambiguous. Germline V gives CDR1 MDHEN, CDR2 SYDVKM. The CDR3 contains 15 residues. Trimming removed 3 bases at V and 4 bases at J, with 15 bases between. This chain's CDR3 is CASSFSSGLLYGYTF. The CDR3 region has the DNA TGTGCCAGCAGTTTTTCCTCCGGGCTCCTCTATGGCTACACCTTC.

The rearrangement uses TRBV28 and TRBJ2-2, with a weak D call TRBD1 (5 bases). V lost 5 bases and J lost 1, with 11 bases in between. CDR3 length equals 15 residues. Germline lookup yields CDR1 MDHEN and CDR2 SYDVKM. The CDR3 region is CASSPSGLNTGELFF. The CDR3 region has the DNA TGTGCCAGCAGTCCCTCAGGGTTGAACACCGGGGAGCTGTTTTTT.

The chain links TRBV30 to TRBJ2-7; D not certain. Germline assignment: CDR1 GTSNPN and CDR2 SVGIG (reference sequence). The germline V and J ends were trimmed by 0 bases and 7 bases, with 19 bases remaining between them. This CDR3 is 15 amino acids long. CDR3 DNA sequence: TGTGCCTGGAGTGTACGTCTGGACCTGCTGGCTGAGCAGTACTTC. Its protein is CAWSVRLDLLAEQYF.

A note on this clone: Other DNA sequences in the sample encode the same CDR3. This sequence joins TRBV5-1 and TRBJ2-3, with D unclear. Germline V CDR1 and CDR2: SGHRS, YFSETQ. The CDR3 covers 14 residues. V was trimmed by 0 bases and J by 2 bases, leaving 7 bases between them. This CDR3 is CASSLAGITDTQYF. The CDR3 region has the DNA TGCGCCAGCAGCTTGGCCGGCATCACAGATACGCAGTATTTT.

This rearrangement joins TRBV4-3 to TRBJ2-1; D assignment may be TRBD1 or TRBD2 (5 bases each). CDR1 LGHNA and CDR2 YSLEER come from the germline V gene. This CDR3 has 17 amino acids. Trimming took 0 bases from V and 0 from J, leaving 12 bases between them. The CDR3 loop reads CASSQDIGTTSYNEQFF. CDR3 nucleotides: TGCGCCAGCAGCCAAGATATCGGGACGACCTCCTACAATGAGCAGTTCTTC.